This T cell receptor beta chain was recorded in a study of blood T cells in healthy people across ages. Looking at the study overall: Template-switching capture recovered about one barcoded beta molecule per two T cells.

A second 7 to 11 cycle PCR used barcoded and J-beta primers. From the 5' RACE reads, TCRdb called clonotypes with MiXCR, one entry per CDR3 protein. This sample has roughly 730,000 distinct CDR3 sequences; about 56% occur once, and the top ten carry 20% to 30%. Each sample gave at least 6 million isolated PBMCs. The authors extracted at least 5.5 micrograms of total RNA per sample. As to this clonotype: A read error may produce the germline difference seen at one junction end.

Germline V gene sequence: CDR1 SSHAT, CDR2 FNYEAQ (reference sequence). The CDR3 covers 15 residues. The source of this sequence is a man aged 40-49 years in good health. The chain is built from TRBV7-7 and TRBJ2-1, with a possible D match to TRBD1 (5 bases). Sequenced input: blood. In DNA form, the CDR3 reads TGTGCTAGCAGCCCAGGGATGAAGACCTACAATGAGCAGTTCTTC. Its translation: CASSPGMKTYNEQFF.